This T cell receptor (beta chain) emerged from a study of cytomegalovirus exposure and HLA in healthy donors. Study outcomes and limitations: An analysis was carried out at a later point. It showed that HLA-associated TCR beta chains were more clonally expanded than equally common non-associated chains. Cytomegalovirus association was assigned to approximately 160 TCR beta chains. A later analysis linked a missense DCLRE1C variant to TCR beta V- and J-gene trimming.

As concerns this clone: Antigen: not known.

The length of the CDR3 is 16 residues. Germline CDR1 reads SGHRS; CDR2 reads YFSETQ. V dropped 1 base and J dropped 0 bases, with 14 bases sitting between them. The PCR used 60 Vbeta and 13 Jbeta primers. Using immunoSEQ multiplex PCR, the repertoire was profiled, and TCRdb retains in-frame clones only, with some absent. The table lists approximately 150,000 clones, roughly 75% of them singletons, with roughly 10% in the top ten. This chain uses TRBV5-1 with TRBJ2-7; tentative D call: TRBD2 (6 bases). The source is a man aged 18 to 30 in good health and CMV-seropositive. The sample comprised PBMCs. CDR3 bases: TGCGCCAGCAGCTTGTTGCCGGGACTTACCTCCTACGAGCAGTACTTC. Translating gives CASSLLPGLTSYEQYF.